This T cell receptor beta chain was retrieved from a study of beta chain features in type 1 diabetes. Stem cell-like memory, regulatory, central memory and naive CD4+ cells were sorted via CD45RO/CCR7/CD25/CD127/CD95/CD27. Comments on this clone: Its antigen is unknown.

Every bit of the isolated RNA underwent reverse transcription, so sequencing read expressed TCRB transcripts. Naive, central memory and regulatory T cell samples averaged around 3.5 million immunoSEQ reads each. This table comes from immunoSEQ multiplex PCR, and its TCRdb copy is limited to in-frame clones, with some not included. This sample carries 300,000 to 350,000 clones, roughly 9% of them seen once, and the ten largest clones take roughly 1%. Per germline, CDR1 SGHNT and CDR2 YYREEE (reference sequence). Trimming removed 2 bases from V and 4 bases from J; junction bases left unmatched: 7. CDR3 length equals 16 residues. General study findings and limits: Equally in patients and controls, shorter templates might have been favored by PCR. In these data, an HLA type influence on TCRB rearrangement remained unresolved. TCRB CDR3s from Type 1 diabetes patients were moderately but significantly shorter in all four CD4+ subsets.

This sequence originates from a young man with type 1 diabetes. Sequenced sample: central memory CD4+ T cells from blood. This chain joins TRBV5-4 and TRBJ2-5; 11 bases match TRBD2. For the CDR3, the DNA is TGTGCCAGCAGCTTCAGACTAGCGGGGCAGGGAGAGACCCAGTACTTC. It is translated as CASSFRLAGQGETQYF.